A single sample is the source of the 5 T cell receptor beta chains below, sequenced in a study of T-cell memory formation after mild COVID-19. Each CDR3 protein is one row after TCRdb ran MiXCR on the 5' RACE reads. The table records hundreds of thousands of distinct CDR3 sequences, approximately 18% of them present only once. The sequencing input was PBMCs or a T cell subset sorted from them (not recorded which). Every receptor here comes from an adult woman who had mild COVID-19 (a few samples of this study predate the infection). Cell type and time point are not known.

This clonotype has just a few counts. The chain carries TRBV30 and TRBJ1-1, with TRBD1 matching 11 bases. This CDR3 contains 16 residues. Looked up from germline, CDR1 is GTSNPN and CDR2 is SVGIG (reference sequence). With 3 bases clipped from V and 0 bases from J, the junction kept 6 bases outside the gene matches. CDR3 sequence: CAWSRDRGRLNTEAFF. For the CDR3, the DNA is TGTGCCTGGAGCCGGGACAGGGGGAGGTTGAACACTGAAGCTTTCTTT.

This clonotype was counted a few times. V and J are TRBV5-1 and TRBJ2-7; no definite D call. This CDR3 comprises 13 residues. The germline V gene has CDR1 SGHRS and CDR2 YFSETQ. V lost 2 bases, J lost 6 bases, and 12 bases lay in between. CDR3 sequence reads: CASSLRADGEQYF. In DNA form, the CDR3 reads TGCGCCAGCAGCTTAAGGGCGGACGGCGAGCAGTACTTC.

This clonotype was seen a few times. V gene TRBV6-1 combines with J gene TRBJ1-3; D is unresolved. The CDR3 runs 16 residues. Trimming took 7 bases from V and 0 from J, leaving 16 bases between them. Germline lookup yields CDR1 MNHNS and CDR2 SASEGT. In DNA form, the CDR3 reads TGTGCCAGCATTACGCTAGAACGGTACTCTGGAAACACCATATATTTT. Amino acids: CASITLERYSGNTIYF.

This clonotype has just a few counts. V is TRBV20-1 and J is TRBJ1-5, with D possibly matching TRBD1 (5 bases). The CDR3 totals 16 residues. V was shortened by 4 bases and J by 4 bases, with 20 bases between the two germline ends. Germline V CDR1 and CDR2: DFQATT, SNEGSKA (reference sequence). In nucleotides, the CDR3 is TGCAGTGCTATCCAACCAGGGACGAAATTTAATCAGCCCCAGCATTTT. Protein sequence: CSAIQPGTKFNQPQHF.

The chain couples TRBV18 to TRBJ2-3; TRBD1 agrees at 7 bases. Germline V gene sequence: CDR1 KGHSH, CDR2 LQKENI. Germline trimming cut 2 bases from V and 5 bases from J; bases unmatched to any gene: 13. The CDR3 is 17 amino acids. CDR3 in amino acids: CASSPFGPGQLIDTQYF. The CDR3 DNA sequence: TGTGCCAGCTCACCATTCGGGCCGGGACAGTTAATAGATACGCAGTATTTT.